This TCR beta chain was captured by sequencing in a study of cytomegalovirus exposure and HLA in healthy donors. The CDR3 runs to 13 residues. The V end was cut by 1 base, the J end by 7 bases, with 10 bases between. CDR1 is MGHRA, CDR2 YSYEKL, per germline. A multiplex PCR was run with 60 Vbeta primers and 13 Jbeta primers. Some clones are missing from TCRdb's copy, which holds only in-frame ones; the method was immunoSEQ multiplex PCR. The sample holds approximately 120,000 clones. This receptor was obtained from a man in his thirties or forties in good health and CMV-seronegative. The specimen was PBMCs. V usage is TRBV4-1 and J usage is TRBJ1-2; TRBD1 is a possible D gene (6 bases). CDR3 region: CASSQATGAGYTF. CDR3 DNA: TGCGCCAGCAGCCAAGCGACAGGTGCTGGCTACACCTTC.